The rows below give T cell receptor beta chains drawn from one sample of a study of blood T cell repertoires in COVID-19. The data were produced by immunoSEQ multiplex PCR, yet TCRdb's version contains in-frame clones alone and is incomplete. The top ten hold 3% to 3.5% of the sample, which has some 530,000 clones, 70% to 90% seen once. Sequencing was performed on peripheral blood. These receptors all come from a human donor in a cohort sampled during active COVID-19. Both conserved end residues are part of each CDR3. A D gene is named only where the DNA matches it firmly. Only some rows state a clone size, as once, few, many or a class for expanded clones.

j_gene,d_gene,len,abundance,v_gene,CDR3nt,CDR3aa
TRBJ2-1,TRBD1,16,-,TRBV24-1,TGTGCCACCAGTGATCCGGGACAGGGGGACACTAGGGAGCAGTTCTTC,CATSDPGQGDTREQFF
TRBJ2-5,-,15,-,TRBV27,TGTGCCAGCAGTTTGGGGGCGGGTTGGCAAGAGACCCAGTACTTC,CASSLGAGWQETQYF
TRBJ1-6,-,14,-,TRBV6-6,TGTGCCAGCACTAAACAGGGAGTCGGTTCACCCCTCCACTTT,CASTKQGVGSPLHF
TRBJ2-3,-,14,-,TRBV6-1,TGTGCCAGCAGTGAAAGGGGGAGCACAGATACGCAGTATTTT,CASSERGSTDTQYF
TRBJ2-3,-,14,-,TRBV24-1,TGTGCCACCAGTCCGGGAGATGGTACAGATACGCAGTATTTT,CATSPGDGTDTQYF
TRBJ2-1,TRBD1,17,-,TRBV11-3,TGTGCCAGCAGCTCGACAACGCAGGGGGCTATCTACAATGAGCAGTTCTTC,CASSSTTQGAIYNEQFF
TRBJ2-3,-,15,-,TRBV2,TGTGCCAGCAGTGACTGGGCAGTCTCCACAGATACGCAGTATTTT,CASSDWAVSTDTQYF
TRBJ2-1,-,13,-,TRBV12-3/TRBV12-4,TGTGCCAGCAGCTCCCCGCTATCGGGTGAGCAGTTCTTC,CASSSPLSGEQFF
TRBJ1-1,TRBD1,15,once,TRBV19,TGTGCCAGTAGTGCGAACAGGGGCCGGACCACTGAAGCTTTCTTT,CASSANRGRTTEAFF
TRBJ2-1,-,16,-,TRBV5-5,TGTGCCAGCAGCTTGGGGCCGGGGAGCTCCTACAATGAGCAGTTCTTC,CASSLGPGSSYNEQFF
TRBJ1-2,-,15,-,TRBV7-9,TGTGCCAGCAGCTTTTCGGCAGGGCCTAACTATGGCTACACCTTC,CASSFSAGPNYGYTF
TRBJ2-1,TRBD2,18,-,TRBV7-3,TGTGCCAGCAGCGTAATGGGACTAGCGGAGGCGTCCTACAATGAGCAGTTCTTC,CASSVMGLAEASYNEQFF
TRBJ1-1,TRBD1,13,once,TRBV29-1,TGCAGCGTTACCCCAGGGGGCCAAACTGAAGCTTTCTTT,CSVTPGGQTEAFF
TRBJ2-7,-,20,-,TRBV12-5,TGTGCTAGTGGTTTTCGCCCGGGCCCACCTTTCCTCGGGAGTACCTACGAGCAGTACTTC,CASGFRPGPPFLGSTYEQYF
TRBJ1-6,TRBD1,15,-,TRBV5-8,TGTGCCAGCAGCTTCTCCGGGACAGGGGTTTCACCCCTCCACTTT,CASSFSGTGVSPLHF
TRBJ2-2,-,12,-,TRBV7-3,TGTGCCAGCAGTCGGAACACCGGGGAGCTGTTTTTT,CASSRNTGELFF
TRBJ2-7,TRBD1,15,-,TRBV11-3,TGTGCCAGCAGCGCAATTGGACAGGGGGCCTACGAGCAGTACTTC,CASSAIGQGAYEQYF
TRBJ2-7,TRBD1,14,-,TRBV10-3,TGTGCCATCAGTACGGGACAGGAGACCTACGAGCAGTACTTC,CAISTGQETYEQYF
TRBJ1-5,TRBD1,17,-,TRBV7-8,TGTGCCAGCAGCATCCGGGACAGGGCCGATAGCAATCAGCCCCAGCATTTT,CASSIRDRADSNQPQHF
TRBJ1-1,TRBD1,14,-,TRBV7-2,TGTGCCAGCAGCCGCACAGGGGGCACGACTGAAGCTTTCTTT,CASSRTGGTTEAFF
TRBJ2-3,-,14,-,TRBV11-3,TGTGCCAGCAGCATCATCAGGGGAGCAGATACGCAGTATTTT,CASSIIRGADTQYF
TRBJ2-3,TRBD1,15,-,TRBV6-6,TGTGCCAGCAGACCCGGACAGGGTAGGACAGATACGCAGTATTTT,CASRPGQGRTDTQYF
TRBJ2-7,TRBD1,14,-,TRBV6-2/TRBV6-3,TGTGCCAGCAGTCTGACAGGGTACTCCTACGAGCAGTACTTC,CASSLTGYSYEQYF
TRBJ1-5,-,14,-,TRBV10-3,TGTGCCATCAGTGAGTCGCATCCGGGGCAGCCCCAGCATTTT,CAISESHPGQPQHF
TRBJ1-2,-,14,-,TRBV7-3,TGTGCCAGCAGCTTAGATGCAGGGAACTATGGCTACACCTTC,CASSLDAGNYGYTF
TRBJ1-1,-,11,-,TRBV29-1,TGCAGCGTACGACAGTTCACTGAAGCTTTCTTT,CSVRQFTEAFF
TRBJ2-7,-,15,-,TRBV3-1/TRBV3-2,TGTGCCAGCAGCGCCCAACTAGCCGATAACTACGAGCAGTACTTC,CASSAQLADNYEQYF
TRBJ2-7,-,16,-,TRBV28,TGTGCCAGCAGTTTACCCCTAGAGATTCCCCCGTACGAGCAGTACTTC,CASSLPLEIPPYEQYF
TRBJ2-1,TRBD2,16,-,TRBV3-1/TRBV3-2,TGTGCCAGCAGCGCCACTTGGACTAGTATCTACAATGAGCAGTTCTTC,CASSATWTSIYNEQFF
TRBJ1-2,TRBD1,13,-,TRBV28,TGTGCCAGCAGTTTTGGACAGGCACATGGCTACACCTTC,CASSFGQAHGYTF
TRBJ2-5,-,11,-,TRBV29-1,TGCAGCGTGGACGGGAAAGAGACCCAGTACTTC,CSVDGKETQYF
TRBJ2-7,TRBD2,11,-,TRBV28,TGTACCTCGGGGGGATTCTACGAGCAGTACTTC,CTSGGFYEQYF
TRBJ2-4,TRBD1,14,-,TRBV28,TGTGCCAGCAGCAGAGCGACAGGGTGGGACATTCAGTACTTC,CASSRATGWDIQYF
TRBJ2-7,-,16,-,TRBV24-1,TGTGCCACCAGTGACCACACAAAACAATCCTCCTACGAGCAGTACTTC,CATSDHTKQSSYEQYF
TRBJ2-1,TRBD2,15,-,TRBV9,TGTGCCAGCAGCCCCCGCGGGGGGACCTACAATGAGCAGTTCTTC,CASSPRGGTYNEQFF
TRBJ2-1,TRBD2,14,-,TRBV6-5,TGTGCCAGCAGAAGCGGACTAGCCCCCAATGAGCAGTTCTTC,CASRSGLAPNEQFF
TRBJ2-1,TRBD2,17,-,TRBV5-1,TGCGCCAGCAGCTTGGCGATAGCGGGAGGGCCGGACAATGAGCAGTTCTTC,CASSLAIAGGPDNEQFF
TRBJ2-5,TRBD2,14,-,TRBV25-1,TGTGCCAGCACCAAAGCGGGATCTCAGGAGACCCAGTACTTC,CASTKAGSQETQYF
TRBJ1-1,TRBD1,16,-,TRBV3-1/TRBV3-2,TGTGCCAGCAGCCAAGAGTATATACAGGGGTTCACTGAAGCTTTCTTT,CASSQEYIQGFTEAFF
TRBJ1-3,-,12,once,TRBV6-1,TGTGCCAGCAGTGAAAAAAGAGACACCATATATTTT,CASSEKRDTIYF
TRBJ1-4,TRBD1,17,-,TRBV10-3,TGTGCCATCAGCGACCGGGACAGGTATATGTTCGGTGAAAAACTGTTTTTT,CAISDRDRYMFGEKLFF
TRBJ2-1,TRBD1,13,-,TRBV11-3,TGTGCCAGCAGCCCAGGGGGTAACAATGAGCAGTTCTTC,CASSPGGNNEQFF
TRBJ1-1,TRBD1,13,few,TRBV2,TGTGCCAGCAGTGAAGTACAGGGGGCCGGCGCTTTCTTT,CASSEVQGAGAFF
TRBJ2-1,-,13,-,TRBV7-2,TGTGCCAGCAGCTTCGGACATAGGGATGAGCAGTTCTTC,CASSFGHRDEQFF
TRBJ2-5,TRBD1,14,-,TRBV9,TGTGCCAGCAGCTTCGGGACAGCTCAAGAGACCCAGTACTTC,CASSFGTAQETQYF
TRBJ2-6,-,16,-,TRBV27,TGTGCCAGCAGTACCATAACAGCCTCTGGGGCCAACGTCCTGACTTTC,CASSTITASGANVLTF
TRBJ1-5,TRBD1,15,once,TRBV6-5,TGTGCCAGCAGGAGCGGACAGGTGAGCAATCAGCCCCAGCATTTT,CASRSGQVSNQPQHF
TRBJ2-5,-,13,-,TRBV24-1,TGTGCCACCAGTGACCCTAGAGGAGAGACCCAGTACTTC,CATSDPRGETQYF
TRBJ1-3,TRBD1,17,once,TRBV5-8,TGTGCCAGCAGCCCTTTTATGGGACAGGGCTCTGGAAACACCATATATTTT,CASSPFMGQGSGNTIYF
TRBJ2-1,-,13,-,TRBV5-4,TGTGCCAGCAGCTTCGACCCCCCGGGACATTCCTTCTTC,CASSFDPPGHSFF
TRBJ1-2,-,13,-,TRBV6-5,TGTGCCAGCAGTTACTCGCCCAGCTATGGCTACACCTTC,CASSYSPSYGYTF
TRBJ1-3,-,15,-,TRBV7-3,TGTGCCAGCAGCGAGACAGGAGTCTCTGGAAACACCATATATTTT,CASSETGVSGNTIYF
TRBJ1-2,-,15,-,TRBV19,TGTGCCAGTAGCCTGCATCTAAGTGGTAACTATGGCTACACCTTC,CASSLHLSGNYGYTF
TRBJ1-2,-,12,-,TRBV19,TGTGCCAGTAGTGGGGGGGGCTATGGCTACACCTTC,CASSGGGYGYTF
TRBJ2-7,TRBD1,13,-,TRBV29-1,TGCAGCGTAAGGGGGCAAGGGTCCTACGAGCAGTACTTC,CSVRGQGSYEQYF
TRBJ1-1,-,13,-,TRBV4-1,TGCGCCAGCAGCCAGGCACAGGGAGATGAAGCTTTCTTT,CASSQAQGDEAFF
TRBJ2-1,TRBD2,17,-,TRBV11-2,TGTGCCAGCAGCTCAAGTGGGCTAGCGGATCGCTACAATGAGCAGTTCTTC,CASSSSGLADRYNEQFF
TRBJ2-2,-,14,-,TRBV25-1,TGTGCCAGCCATCCCGAGGGCCGCACCGGGGAGCTGTTTTTT,CASHPEGRTGELFF
TRBJ2-6,TRBD1,16,once,TRBV11-3,TGTGCCAGCAGCCCGCCCAGGGGGACTGGGGCCAACGTCCTGACTTTC,CASSPPRGTGANVLTF
TRBJ1-2,-,13,-,TRBV7-2,TGTGCCAGCAGCTTTGCCGGACTGTATGGCTACACCTTC,CASSFAGLYGYTF